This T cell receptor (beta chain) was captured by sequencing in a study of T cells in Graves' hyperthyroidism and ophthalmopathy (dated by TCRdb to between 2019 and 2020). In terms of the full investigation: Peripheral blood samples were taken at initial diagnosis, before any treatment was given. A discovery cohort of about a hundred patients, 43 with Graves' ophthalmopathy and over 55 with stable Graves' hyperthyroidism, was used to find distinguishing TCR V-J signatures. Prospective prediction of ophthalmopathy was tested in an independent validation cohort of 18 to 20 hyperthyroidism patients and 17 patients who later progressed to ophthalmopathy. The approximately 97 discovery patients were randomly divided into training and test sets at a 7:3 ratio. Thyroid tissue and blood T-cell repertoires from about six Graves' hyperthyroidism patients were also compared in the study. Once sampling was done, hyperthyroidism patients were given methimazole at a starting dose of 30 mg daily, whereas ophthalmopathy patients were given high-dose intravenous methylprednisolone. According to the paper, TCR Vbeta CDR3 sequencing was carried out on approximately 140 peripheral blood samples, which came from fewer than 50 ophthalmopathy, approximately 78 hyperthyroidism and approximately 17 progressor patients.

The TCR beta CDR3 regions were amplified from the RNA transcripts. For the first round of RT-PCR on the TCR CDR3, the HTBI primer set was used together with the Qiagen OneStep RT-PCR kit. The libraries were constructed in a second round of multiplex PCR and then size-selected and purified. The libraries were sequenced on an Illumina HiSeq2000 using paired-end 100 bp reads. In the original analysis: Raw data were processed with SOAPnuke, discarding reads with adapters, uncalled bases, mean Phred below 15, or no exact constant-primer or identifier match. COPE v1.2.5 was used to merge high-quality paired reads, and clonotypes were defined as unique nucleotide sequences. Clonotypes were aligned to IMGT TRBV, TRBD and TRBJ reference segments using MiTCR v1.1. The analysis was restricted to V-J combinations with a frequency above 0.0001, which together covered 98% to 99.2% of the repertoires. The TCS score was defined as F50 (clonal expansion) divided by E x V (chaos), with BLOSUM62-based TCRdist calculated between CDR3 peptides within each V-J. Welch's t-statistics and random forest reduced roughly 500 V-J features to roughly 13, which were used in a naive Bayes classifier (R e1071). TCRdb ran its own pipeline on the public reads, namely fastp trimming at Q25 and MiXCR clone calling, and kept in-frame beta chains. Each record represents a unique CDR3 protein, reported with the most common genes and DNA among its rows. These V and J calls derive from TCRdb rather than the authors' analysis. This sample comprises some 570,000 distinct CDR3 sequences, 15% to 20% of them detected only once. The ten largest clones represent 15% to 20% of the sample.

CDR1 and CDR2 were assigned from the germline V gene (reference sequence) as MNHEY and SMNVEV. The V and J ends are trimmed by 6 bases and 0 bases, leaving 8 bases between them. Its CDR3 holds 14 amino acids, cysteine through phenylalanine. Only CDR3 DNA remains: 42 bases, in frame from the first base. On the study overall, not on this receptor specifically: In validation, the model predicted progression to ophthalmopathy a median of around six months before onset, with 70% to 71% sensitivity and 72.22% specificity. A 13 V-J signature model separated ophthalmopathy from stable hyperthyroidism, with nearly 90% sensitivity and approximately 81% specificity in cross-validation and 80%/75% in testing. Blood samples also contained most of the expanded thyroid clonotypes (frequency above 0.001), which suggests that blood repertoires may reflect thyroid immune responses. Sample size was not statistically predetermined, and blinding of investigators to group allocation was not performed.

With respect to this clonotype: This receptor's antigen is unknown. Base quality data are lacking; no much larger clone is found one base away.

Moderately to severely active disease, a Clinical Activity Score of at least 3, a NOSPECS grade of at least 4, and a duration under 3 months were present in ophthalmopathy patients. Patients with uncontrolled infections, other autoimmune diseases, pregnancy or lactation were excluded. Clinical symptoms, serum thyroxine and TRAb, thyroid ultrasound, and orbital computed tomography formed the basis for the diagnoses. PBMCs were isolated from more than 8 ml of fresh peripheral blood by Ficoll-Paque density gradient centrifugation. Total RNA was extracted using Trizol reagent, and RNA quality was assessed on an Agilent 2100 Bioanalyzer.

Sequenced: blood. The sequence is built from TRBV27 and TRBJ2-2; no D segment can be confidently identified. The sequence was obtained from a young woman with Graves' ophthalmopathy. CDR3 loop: CASSFTPNTGELFF. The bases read TGTGCCAGCAGCTTTACCCCGAACACCGGGGAGCTGTTTTTT.